Listed here is a single T cell receptor beta chain. There are 13 residues in the CDR3. The ends were cut back, 8 bases at V and 4 bases at J, with 14 bases in the middle. CDR1 and CDR2 from the germline V gene are MNHEY and SVGAGI. Regarding time point: healthy volunteer bleed at 2 weeks. Extraction of total RNA was performed on unfractionated whole blood. This entry is derived from a study of human T cells and chemical hapten exposure. TCRdb called the RACE reads again in MiXCR, with one record for every CDR3 protein. The top ten clones hold approximately 1.6% of a sample with 130,000 or so distinct CDR3 sequences, about 9% of them seen once.

The receptor's source is a male donor in good health. Some clones in this sample may be carry-over from other donors' samples. This chain joins TRBV6-5 and TRBJ1-1; TRBD1 might be the D (5 bases). What was sequenced was whole blood. The CDR3 protein is CASGYQGTTEAFF. The CDR3 DNA reads TGTGCCAGCGGATATCAGGGAACCACTGAAGCTTTCTTT.